This TCR beta chain was sequenced for a study of T cells in Graves' hyperthyroidism and ophthalmopathy. Looked up from germline, CDR1 is MNHNS and CDR2 is SASEGT. Trimming left V 6 bases short and J 1 base short, with 15 bases between. This CDR3 region has 15 residues. Exclusions: uncontrolled infection, other autoimmune disease, pregnancy, lactation. Amplified regions were TCR beta CDR3 sequences from RNA transcripts. HTBI primers were employed in a first-round RT-PCR of the TCR CDR3. TCRdb ran MiXCR on the multiplex PCR reads and lists one entry per CDR3 protein. The sample has hundreds of thousands of distinct CDR3 sequences; 40% to 55% are singletons.

The chain has TRBV6-1 and TRBJ1-1; possibly TRBD1 for D (6 bases). Sequencing input: peripheral blood or thyroid tissue (not recorded which). The TCR comes from a woman aged 18-29 years with Graves' hyperthyroidism. The CDR3 sequence is CASRSDSSTNTEAFF. The CDR3 coding sequence is TGTGCCAGCAGATCGGACAGTTCTACGAACACTGAAGCTTTCTTT.